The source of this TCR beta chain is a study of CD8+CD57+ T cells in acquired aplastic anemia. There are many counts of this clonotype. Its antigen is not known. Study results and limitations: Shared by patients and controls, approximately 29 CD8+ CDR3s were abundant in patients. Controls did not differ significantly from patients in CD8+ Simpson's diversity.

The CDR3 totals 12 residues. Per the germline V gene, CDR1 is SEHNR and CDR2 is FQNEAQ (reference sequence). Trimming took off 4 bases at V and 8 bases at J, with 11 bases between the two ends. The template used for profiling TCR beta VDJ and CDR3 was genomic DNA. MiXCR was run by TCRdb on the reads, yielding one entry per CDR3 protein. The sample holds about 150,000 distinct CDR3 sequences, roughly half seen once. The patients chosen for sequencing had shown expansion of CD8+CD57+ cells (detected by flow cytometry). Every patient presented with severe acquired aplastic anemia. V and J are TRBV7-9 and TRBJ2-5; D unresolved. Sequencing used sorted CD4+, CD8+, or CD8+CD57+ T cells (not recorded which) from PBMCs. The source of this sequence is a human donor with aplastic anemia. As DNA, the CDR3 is TGTGCCAGCAGCTCTCGAGCCGGAACCCAGTACTTC. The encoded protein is CASSSRAGTQYF.